This T cell receptor beta chain was obtained from a study of T cells in Graves' hyperthyroidism and ophthalmopathy. Study-wide context: Before treatment of any kind, peripheral blood was taken at initial diagnosis. Study-wide findings and caveats: Prediction of ophthalmopathy progression came a median approximately 6.6 months pre-onset.

Each 10 ml fresh peripheral blood draw supplied the PBMCs. TCR beta CDR3 regions were amplified from RNA transcripts. TCR CDR3 underwent first-round RT-PCR with the HTBI primer set. TCRdb ran MiXCR on the multiplex PCR reads and lists one entry per CDR3 protein. The data contain about 500,000 distinct CDR3 sequences, 16% of them singletons. With regard to this clonotype: Its matching antigen is unknown.

This CDR3 has 13 amino acids. Germline V gene data show CDR1 as KGHDR and CDR2 as SFDVKD. The ends were cut back, 0 bases at V and 7 bases at J, with 5 bases in the middle. Sequencing was performed on blood. This clonotype originated in a woman aged 18-35 years with Graves' hyperthyroidism. The V and J genes are TRBV24-1 and TRBJ2-2; D uncertain. CDR3 protein: CATSDLYGGELFF. The CDR3 DNA reads as TGTGCCACCAGTGATTTGTATGGCGGGGAGCTGTTTTTT.